Shown below are 19 T cell receptor beta chains from a single sample sequenced in a study of T cells in Graves' hyperthyroidism and ophthalmopathy. RNA transcripts were the template for amplifying TCR beta CDR3 regions. HTBI primers drove first-round RT-PCR of the TCR CDR3. TCRdb reprocessed the multiplex PCR reads with MiXCR, giving one entry per CDR3 protein. The table includes more than 500,000 distinct CDR3 sequences, 15% to 20% detected once. The sequenced sample was blood. These receptors were obtained from a woman aged 25 to 39 with Graves' ophthalmopathy.

This clonotype occurred many times. The chain has TRBV20-1 and TRBJ2-7; D perhaps matches TRBD1 (6 bases). The CDR3 covers 11 residues. Germline V gene lookup returns CDR1 DFQATT and CDR2 SNEGSKA (reference sequence). V lost 5 bases to trimming and J lost 5 bases, with 10 bases between them. DNA of the CDR3: TGCAGTGCTGTGGGGGCTCACGAGCAGTACTTC. It codes for CSAVGAHEQYF.

V is TRBV12-3 or TRBV12-4 and J is TRBJ2-7; D is possibly TRBD1 (5 bases). V was pared by 4 bases and J by 3 bases, with 19 bases between. The CDR3 sequence is 16 residues long. The CDR3 sequence: CASSYSPERGLYEQYF. The CDR3 DNA reads as TGTGCCAGCAGTTACTCCCCCGAAAGGGGCCTCTACGAGCAGTACTTC.

This chain connects TRBV4-1 to TRBJ1-5; 7 bases are shared with TRBD1. V shed 4 bases, J shed 5 bases, and the junction held 8 bases outside the gene matches. The germline gives CDR1 MGHRA, CDR2 YSYEKL. This CDR3 is built from 15 residues. CDR3 residues: CASSPYRGWYQPQHF. CDR3 nucleotides: TGCGCCAGCAGCCCCTACAGGGGATGGTATCAGCCCCAGCATTTT.

At least ten counts were recorded for this clonotype. V and J are TRBV27 and TRBJ2-7, with D possibly matching TRBD2 (6 bases). The CDR3 extends over 14 amino acids. Germline-derived CDR1 and CDR2 are MNHEY and SMNVEV (reference sequence). Trimming cost V 3 bases and J 4 bases, with 13 bases left between them. CDR3: CASSLEGPSYEQYF. The CDR3 nucleotides read TGTGCCAGCAGTTTGGAGGGCCCATCATACGAGCAGTACTTC.

This clonotype was seen at least ten times. The chain is built from TRBV28 and TRBJ1-1; D not certain. The CDR3 is 16 amino acids. Germline V CDR1 and CDR2: MDHEN, SYDVKM. V lost 7 bases, J lost 0 bases, and 18 bases lay in between. The DNA for the CDR3 is TGTGCCAGCAAATCCCCCTGGTGGAAGCTGAACACTGAAGCTTTCTTT. This gives the protein CASKSPWWKLNTEAFF.

This clonotype was observed many times. The chain is built from TRBV20-1 and TRBJ2-3, with 10 bases identical to TRBD2. Trimming took 6 bases from V and 5 from J; bases not matched to a gene: 11. The CDR3 length is 15 residues. CDR1 DFQATT and CDR2 SNEGSKA come from the germline V gene (reference sequence). The CDR3 loop is CSAHLAGATRDTQYF. CDR3 DNA sequence: TGCAGTGCGCATCTAGCGGGGGCGACACGAGATACGCAGTATTTT.

This clonotype was found many times. The chain couples TRBV7-8 to TRBJ1-5; D unclear. Trimming left V 4 bases short and J 7 bases short, with 14 bases between. Germline V gives CDR1 SGHVS, CDR2 FQNEAQ. The CDR3 length is 14 residues. The CDR3 coding sequence is TGTGCCAGCAGCTCAAACCGGGGAATGCAGCCCCAGCATTTT. The encoded protein is CASSSNRGMQPQHF.

This clonotype was recorded many times. The chain is built from TRBV9 and TRBJ2-3; D is unresolved. Trimming removed 0 bases from V and 0 bases from J, with 8 bases in between. This CDR3 spans 15 amino acids. Germline V gene lookup returns CDR1 SGDLS and CDR2 YYNGEE. DNA of the CDR3: TGTGCCAGCAGCGTAGCCGCTATTAGCACAGATACGCAGTATTTT. This gives the protein CASSVAAISTDTQYF.

The V call is TRBV6-1, the J call TRBJ1-3; the D is unclear. Germline V gene sequence: CDR1 MNHNS, CDR2 SASEGT. This CDR3 spans 15 amino acids. V shed 7 bases and J shed 8 bases, with 21 bases lying between them. The CDR3 coding sequence is TGTGCCAGCACCGGGCCGGACTCAGTTACGGACACCATATATTTT. Translating gives CASTGPDSVTDTIYF.

This clonotype was counted at least ten times. The chain uses TRBV4-1 and TRBJ2-5; weak D call: TRBD1 (5 bases). CDR1 and CDR2 (germline): MGHRA, YSYEKL. Trimming shortened V by 1 base and J by 4 bases, and 13 bases separated the two germline ends. The CDR3 is 15 residues long. CDR3 protein: CASSQGQGFRETQYF. The CDR3 coding sequence is TGCGCCAGCAGCCAAGGTCAGGGATTTAGAGAGACCCAGTACTTC.

This clonotype was found many times. This sequence joins TRBV3-2 and TRBJ2-4. TRBV3-2 is termed a pseudogene. The CDR3 extends over 16 amino acids. The CDR3 DNA is TGTGCCAGCAGCCAAGATTCGACGACCGTGGCAAACATTCAGTACTTC. It specifies CASSQDSTTVANIQYF.

Only a few counts were recorded for this clonotype. V usage is TRBV5-5 and J usage is TRBJ2-1; 8 bases are a match to TRBD2. CDR1 SGHKS and CDR2 YYEKEE come from the germline V gene (reference sequence). The J segment lost 0 bases and the V segment lost 4 bases, leaving 6 bases of the junction unmatched. CDR3 size: 16 residues. The CDR3 region is CASSRGSGSSYNEQFF. The CDR3 DNA reads TGTGCCAGCAGCCGGGGCAGCGGGAGCTCCTACAATGAGCAGTTCTTC.

V is TRBV19 and J is TRBJ2-3; unclear D gene. V was clipped by 2 bases and J by 3 bases, with 9 bases between them. The CDR3 contains 14 residues. Germline assignment: CDR1 LNHDA and CDR2 SQIVND (reference sequence). The CDR3 reads CASSIRAATDTQYF. CDR3 coding DNA: TGTGCCAGTAGTATACGAGCAGCAACAGATACGCAGTATTTT.

The genes are TRBV12-3 or TRBV12-4 and TRBJ2-7; D unclear. Trimming shortened V by 5 bases and J by 3 bases, and 14 bases separated the two germline ends. This CDR3 spans 14 amino acids. The CDR3 coding sequence is TGTGCCAGCAGTCTCCAGGATCTTCTCTACGAGCAGTACTTC. Protein product: CASSLQDLLYEQYF.

Many counts were recorded for this clonotype. The rearrangement links TRBV7-9 to TRBJ2-1, with a weak D call TRBD2 (5 bases). This CDR3 region has 15 residues. In germline, CDR1 is SEHNR, CDR2 FQNEAQ (reference sequence). The V end was cut by 5 bases, the J end by 7 bases, with 18 bases between. The CDR3 sequence: CASSQLGPNANEQFF. The CDR3 DNA reads as TGTGCCAGCAGCCAACTAGGCCCCAATGCGAATGAGCAGTTCTTC.

Many counts were recorded for this clonotype. The J gene is TRBJ2-2, the V gene TRBV6-2 or TRBV6-3, with D maybe TRBD1 (6 bases). The germline V and J ends were trimmed by 7 bases and 0 bases, with 15 bases remaining between them. This CDR3 is built from 16 residues. Looked up from germline, CDR1 is MNHEY and CDR2 is SVGEGT. CDR3 loop: CASTKLTGPNTGELFF. In DNA, the CDR3 is TGTGCCAGCACCAAATTGACAGGACCGAACACCGGGGAGCTGTTTTTT.

A word on this clonotype: Just one base apart from a much larger clone, this may be a read error. The V gene is TRBV20-1, the J gene TRBJ2-3; TRBD1 agrees at 8 bases. This CDR3 has 18 residues. Germline CDR1 DFQATT, CDR2 SNEGSKA (reference sequence). CDR3 protein: CSARGTGGRGRTTDMQYF. For the CDR3, the DNA is TGCAGTGCTAGAGGCACCGGTGGCAGGGGGCGTACCACAGATATGCAGTATTTT.

The rearrangement uses TRBV24-1 and TRBJ2-3; no clear D gene. The V and J ends lost 5 bases and 3 bases respectively, with 14 bases between them. The germline V gene has CDR1 KGHDR and CDR2 SFDVKD. The CDR3 contains 15 residues. CDR3 amino acids: CATSVKGFGTDTQYF. The CDR3 DNA sequence: TGTGCCACCAGTGTAAAGGGATTCGGGACAGATACGCAGTATTTT.

The chain employs TRBV29-1 and TRBJ2-1; 10 nucleotides align to TRBD1. Germline V lookup: CDR1 SQVTM, CDR2 ANQGSEA. This CDR3 is 11 amino acids long. J lost 8 bases, V lost 7 bases, and 2 bases had no gene match. CDR3 protein: CSADRGYEQFF. For the CDR3, the DNA is TGCAGCGCGGACAGGGGGTATGAGCAGTTCTTC.